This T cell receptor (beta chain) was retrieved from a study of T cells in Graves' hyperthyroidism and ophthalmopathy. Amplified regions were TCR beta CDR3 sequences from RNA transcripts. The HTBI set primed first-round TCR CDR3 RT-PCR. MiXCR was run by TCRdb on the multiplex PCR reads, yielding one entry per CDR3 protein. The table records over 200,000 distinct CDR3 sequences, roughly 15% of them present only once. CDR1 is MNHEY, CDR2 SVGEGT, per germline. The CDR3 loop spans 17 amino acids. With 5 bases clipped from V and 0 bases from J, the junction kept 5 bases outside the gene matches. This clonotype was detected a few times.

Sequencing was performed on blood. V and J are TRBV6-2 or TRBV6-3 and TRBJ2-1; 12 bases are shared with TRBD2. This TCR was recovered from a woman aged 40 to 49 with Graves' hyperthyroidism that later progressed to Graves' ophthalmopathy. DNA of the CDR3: TGTGCCAGCAGTCCACTAGCGGGAGGTTCCTCCTACAATGAGCAGTTCTTC. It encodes CASSPLAGGSSYNEQFF.